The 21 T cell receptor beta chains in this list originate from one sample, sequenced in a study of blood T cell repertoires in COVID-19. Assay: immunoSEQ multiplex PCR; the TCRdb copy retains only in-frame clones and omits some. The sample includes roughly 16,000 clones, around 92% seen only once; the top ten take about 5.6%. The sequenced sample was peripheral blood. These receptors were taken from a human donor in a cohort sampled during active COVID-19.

The CDR3 nucleotides are TGTGCCTGGAGTGCACACAAGTACCAAGAGACCCAGTACTTC. Its translation is CAWSAHKYQETQYF. The chain is built from TRBV30 and TRBJ2-5; D gene ambiguous. Between the trimmed V and J ends, which lost 1 base and 0 bases, there was a span of 9 bases. The CDR3 runs to 14 residues. The V gene's germline CDR1 is GTSNPN and CDR2 SVGIG (reference sequence). Complete variable domain (other parts from reference TRBV30 and TRBJ2-5): SQTIHQWPATLVQPVGSPLSLECTVEGTSNPNLYWYRQAAGRGLQLLFYSVGIGQISSEVPQNLSASRPQDRQFILSSKKLLLSDSGFYLCAWSAHKYQETQYFGPGTRLLVL.

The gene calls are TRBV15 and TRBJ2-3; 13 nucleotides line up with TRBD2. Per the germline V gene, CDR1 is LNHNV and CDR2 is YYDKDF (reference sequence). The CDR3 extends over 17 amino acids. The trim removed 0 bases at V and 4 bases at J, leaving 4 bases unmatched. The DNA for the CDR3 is TGTGCCACCAGCAGAGACCGGACTAGCGGGGGCGCAGATACGCAGTATTTT. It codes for CATSRDRTSGGADTQYF.

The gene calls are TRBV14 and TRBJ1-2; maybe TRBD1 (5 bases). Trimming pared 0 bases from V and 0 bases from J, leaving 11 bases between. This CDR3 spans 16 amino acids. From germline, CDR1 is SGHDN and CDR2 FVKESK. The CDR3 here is CASSQDRTGANYGYTF. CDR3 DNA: TGTGCCAGCAGCCAAGATCGCACAGGAGCTAACTATGGCTACACCTTC.

The CDR3 reads CASSPWTSGRGGGTDTQYF. CDR3 sequence (DNA): TGTGCCAGCAGCCCGTGGACTAGCGGGAGGGGAGGGGGAACAGATACGCAGTATTTT. The chain has TRBV7-3 and TRBJ2-3; 15 bases map to TRBD2. The CDR3 has 19 residues. Unmatched junction bases numbered 12, after V lost 5 bases and J lost 3 bases. Germline loops: CDR1 SGHTA, CDR2 FQGTGA.

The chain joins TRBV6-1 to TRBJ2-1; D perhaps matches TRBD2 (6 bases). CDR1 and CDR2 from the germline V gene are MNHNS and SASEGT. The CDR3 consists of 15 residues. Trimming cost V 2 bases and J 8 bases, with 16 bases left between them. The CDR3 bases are TGTGCCAGCAGTGAACCAGGACTACCCGCGGATGAGCAGTTCTTC. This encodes CASSEPGLPADEQFF.

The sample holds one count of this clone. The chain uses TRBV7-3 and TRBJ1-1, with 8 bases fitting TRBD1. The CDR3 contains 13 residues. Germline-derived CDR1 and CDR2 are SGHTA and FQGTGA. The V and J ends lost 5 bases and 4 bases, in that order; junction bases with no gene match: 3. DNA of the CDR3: TGTGCCAGCAGCCGGACAGGGTTCACTGAAGCTTTCTTT. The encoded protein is CASSRTGFTEAFF.

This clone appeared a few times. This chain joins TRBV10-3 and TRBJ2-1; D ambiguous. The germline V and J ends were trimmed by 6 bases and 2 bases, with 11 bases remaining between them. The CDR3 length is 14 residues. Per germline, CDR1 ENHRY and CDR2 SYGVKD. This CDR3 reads CAIRGDITYNEQFF. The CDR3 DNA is TGTGCCATCAGGGGCGATATAACCTACAATGAGCAGTTCTTC.

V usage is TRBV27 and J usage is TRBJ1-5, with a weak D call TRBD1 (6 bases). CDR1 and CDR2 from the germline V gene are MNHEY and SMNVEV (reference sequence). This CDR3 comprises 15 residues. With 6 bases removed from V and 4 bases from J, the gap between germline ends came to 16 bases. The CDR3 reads CASSQTGGGNQPQHF. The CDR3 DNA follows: TGTGCCAGCAGCCAGACGGGGGGCGGGAATCAGCCCCAGCATTTT.

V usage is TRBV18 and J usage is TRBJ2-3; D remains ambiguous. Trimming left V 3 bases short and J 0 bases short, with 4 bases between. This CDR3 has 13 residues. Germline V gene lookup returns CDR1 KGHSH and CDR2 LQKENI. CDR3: CASSPLSTDTQYF. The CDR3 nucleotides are TGTGCCAGCTCACCCCTCAGCACAGATACGCAGTATTTT.

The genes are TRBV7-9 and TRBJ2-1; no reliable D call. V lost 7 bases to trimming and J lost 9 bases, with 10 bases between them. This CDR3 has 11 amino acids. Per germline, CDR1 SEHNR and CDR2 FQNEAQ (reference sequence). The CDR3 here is CASMTRGEQFF. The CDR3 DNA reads TGTGCCAGCATGACTCGCGGTGAGCAGTTCTTC.

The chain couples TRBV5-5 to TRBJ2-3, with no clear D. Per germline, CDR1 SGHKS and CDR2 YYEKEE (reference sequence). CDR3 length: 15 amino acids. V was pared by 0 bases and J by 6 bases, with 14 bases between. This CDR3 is CASSLGVINSDTQYF. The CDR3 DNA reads TGTGCCAGCAGCTTGGGAGTTATCAATTCTGATACGCAGTATTTT.

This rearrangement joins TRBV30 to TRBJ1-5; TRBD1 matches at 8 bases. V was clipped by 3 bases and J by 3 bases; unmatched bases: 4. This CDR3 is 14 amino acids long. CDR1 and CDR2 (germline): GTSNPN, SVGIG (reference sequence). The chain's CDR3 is CAWSPDRDNQPQHF. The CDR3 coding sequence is TGTGCCTGGAGCCCGGACAGGGACAATCAGCCCCAGCATTTT.

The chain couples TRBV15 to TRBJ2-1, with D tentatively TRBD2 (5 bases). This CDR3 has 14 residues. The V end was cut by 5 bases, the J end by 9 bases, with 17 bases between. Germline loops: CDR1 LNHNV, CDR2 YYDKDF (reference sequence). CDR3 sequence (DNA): TGTGCCACCAGCGCGCGAGGAGGAGGCGGTGAGCAGTTCTTC. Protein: CATSARGGGGEQFF.

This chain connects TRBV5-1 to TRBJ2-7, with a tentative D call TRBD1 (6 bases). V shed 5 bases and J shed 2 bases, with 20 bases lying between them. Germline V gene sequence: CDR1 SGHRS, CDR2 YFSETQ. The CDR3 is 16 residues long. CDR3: CASSPRWSTGPYEQYF. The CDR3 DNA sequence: TGCGCCAGCAGTCCTCGATGGTCGACAGGCCCCTACGAGCAGTACTTC.

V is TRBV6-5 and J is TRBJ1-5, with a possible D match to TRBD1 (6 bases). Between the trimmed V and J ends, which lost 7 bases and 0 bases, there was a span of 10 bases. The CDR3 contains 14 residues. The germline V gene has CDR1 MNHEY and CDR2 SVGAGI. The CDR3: CASTGVYSNQPQHF. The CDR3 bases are TGTGCCAGCACAGGGGTCTATAGCAATCAGCCCCAGCATTTT.

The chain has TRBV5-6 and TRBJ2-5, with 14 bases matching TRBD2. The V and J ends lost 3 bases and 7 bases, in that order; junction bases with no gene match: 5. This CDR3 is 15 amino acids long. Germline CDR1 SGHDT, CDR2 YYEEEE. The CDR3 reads CASSSGTSGSGTQYF. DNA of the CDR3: TGTGCCAGCAGCTCAGGGACTAGCGGGAGTGGGACCCAGTACTTC.

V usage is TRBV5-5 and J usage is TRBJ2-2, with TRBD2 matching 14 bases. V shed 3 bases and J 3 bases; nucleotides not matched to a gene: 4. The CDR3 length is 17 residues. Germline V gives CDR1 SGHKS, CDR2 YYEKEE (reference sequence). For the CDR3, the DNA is TGTGCCAGCAGCTGGGGACTAGCGGGAGTATACACCGGGGAGCTGTTTTTT. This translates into CASSWGLAGVYTGELFF.

The CDR3 reads CASSHGTGGTDTQYF. The CDR3 DNA is TGTGCCAGCAGTCACGGGACAGGGGGCACAGATACGCAGTATTTT. V usage is TRBV27 and J usage is TRBJ2-3; 10 bases map to TRBD1. The CDR3 has 15 amino acids. Germline CDR1 is MNHEY and CDR2 is SMNVEV (reference sequence). V gave up 5 bases and J gave up 1 base; unmatched junction bases: 3.

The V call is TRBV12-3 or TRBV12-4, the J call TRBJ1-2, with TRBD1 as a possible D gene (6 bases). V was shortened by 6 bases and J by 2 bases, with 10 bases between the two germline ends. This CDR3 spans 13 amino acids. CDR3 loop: CASRLDRNYGYTF. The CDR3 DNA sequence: TGTGCCAGCAGACTCGACAGGAACTATGGCTACACCTTC.

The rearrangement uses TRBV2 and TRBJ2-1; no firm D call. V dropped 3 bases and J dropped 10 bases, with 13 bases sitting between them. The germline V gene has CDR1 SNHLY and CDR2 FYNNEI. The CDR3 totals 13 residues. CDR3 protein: CASSDGQLGEQFF. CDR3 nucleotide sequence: TGTGCCAGCAGTGACGGTCAATTGGGCGAGCAGTTCTTC.

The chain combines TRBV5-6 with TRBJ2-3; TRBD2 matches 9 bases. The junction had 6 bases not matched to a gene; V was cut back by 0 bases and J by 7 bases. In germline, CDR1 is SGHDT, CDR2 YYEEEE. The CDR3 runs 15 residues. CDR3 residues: CASSLARLAGNTQYF. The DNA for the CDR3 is TGTGCCAGCAGCTTGGCCAGGCTAGCGGGGAATACGCAGTATTTT.